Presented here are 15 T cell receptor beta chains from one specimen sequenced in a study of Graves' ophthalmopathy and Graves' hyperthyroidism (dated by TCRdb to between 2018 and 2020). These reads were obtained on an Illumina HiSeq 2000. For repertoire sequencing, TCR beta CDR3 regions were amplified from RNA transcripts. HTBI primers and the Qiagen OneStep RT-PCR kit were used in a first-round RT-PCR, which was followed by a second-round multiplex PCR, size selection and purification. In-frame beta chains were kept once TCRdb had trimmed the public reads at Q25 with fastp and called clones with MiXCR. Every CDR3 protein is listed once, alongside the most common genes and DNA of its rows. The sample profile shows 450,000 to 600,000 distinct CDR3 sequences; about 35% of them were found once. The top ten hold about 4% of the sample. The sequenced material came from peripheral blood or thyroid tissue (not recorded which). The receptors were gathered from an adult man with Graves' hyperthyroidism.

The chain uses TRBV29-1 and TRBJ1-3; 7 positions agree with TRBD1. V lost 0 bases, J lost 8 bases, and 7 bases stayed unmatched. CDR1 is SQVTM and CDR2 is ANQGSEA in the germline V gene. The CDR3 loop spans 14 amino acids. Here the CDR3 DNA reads TGCAGCGTTGAAGAAAGGGGGCGAGGCTACACCATATATTTT. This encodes CSVEERGRGYTIYF.

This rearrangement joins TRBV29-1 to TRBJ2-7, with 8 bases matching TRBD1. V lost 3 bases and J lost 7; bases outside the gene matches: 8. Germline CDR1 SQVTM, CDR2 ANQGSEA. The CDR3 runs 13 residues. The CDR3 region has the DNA TGCAGCGTTGATCGGACAGGGTACGGGGAGCAGTACTTC. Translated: CSVDRTGYGEQYF.

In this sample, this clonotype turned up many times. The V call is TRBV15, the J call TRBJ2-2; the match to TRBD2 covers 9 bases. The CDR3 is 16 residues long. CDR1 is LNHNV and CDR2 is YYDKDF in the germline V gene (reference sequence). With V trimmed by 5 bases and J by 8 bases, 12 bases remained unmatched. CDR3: CATSGGLAARPGELFF. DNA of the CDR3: TGTGCCACCAGCGGGGGACTAGCAGCCCGGCCAGGGGAGCTGTTTTTT.

The CDR3, as DNA: TGCAGCGTTGGAAGGGGACTAGCGGGGACTTACAATGAGCAGTTCTTC. This codes for CSVGRGLAGTYNEQFF. J is TRBJ2-1 and V is TRBV29-1; 13 bases are a match to TRBD2. Trimming removed 4 bases from V and 4 bases from J; junction bases left unmatched: 7. The CDR3 is made up of 16 amino acids. In germline, CDR1 is SQVTM, CDR2 ANQGSEA.

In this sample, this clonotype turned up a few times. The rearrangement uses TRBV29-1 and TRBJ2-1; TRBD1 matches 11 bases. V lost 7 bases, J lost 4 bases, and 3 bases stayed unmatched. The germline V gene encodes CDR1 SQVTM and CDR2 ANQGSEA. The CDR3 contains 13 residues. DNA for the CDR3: TGCAGCGGGACAGGGGGCCCATACAATGAGCAGTTCTTC. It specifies CSGTGGPYNEQFF.

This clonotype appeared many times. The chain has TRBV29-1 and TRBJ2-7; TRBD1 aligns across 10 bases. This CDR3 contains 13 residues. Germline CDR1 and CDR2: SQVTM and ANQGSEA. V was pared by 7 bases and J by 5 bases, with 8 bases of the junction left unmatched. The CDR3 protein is CSATGQGNHEQYF. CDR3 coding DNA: TGCAGCGCCACGGGACAGGGGAACCACGAGCAGTACTTC.

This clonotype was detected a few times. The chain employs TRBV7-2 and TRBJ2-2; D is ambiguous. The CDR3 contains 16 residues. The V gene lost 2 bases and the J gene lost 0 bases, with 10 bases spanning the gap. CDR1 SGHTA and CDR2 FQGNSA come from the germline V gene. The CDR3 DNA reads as TGTGCCAGCAGCTTAATTGGTCAGGCGAACACCGGGGAGCTGTTTTTT. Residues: CASSLIGQANTGELFF.

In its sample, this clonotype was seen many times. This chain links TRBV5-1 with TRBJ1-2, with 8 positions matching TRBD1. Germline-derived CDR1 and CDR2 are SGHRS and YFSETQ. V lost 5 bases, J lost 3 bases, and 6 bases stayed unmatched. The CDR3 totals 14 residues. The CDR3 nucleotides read TGCGCCAGCAGAACCCAGGGGGCTGACTATGGCTACACCTTC. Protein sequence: CASRTQGADYGYTF.

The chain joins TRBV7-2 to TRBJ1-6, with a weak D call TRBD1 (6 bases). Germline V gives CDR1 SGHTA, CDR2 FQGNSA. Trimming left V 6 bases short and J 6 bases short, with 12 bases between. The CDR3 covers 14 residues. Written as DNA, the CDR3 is TGTGCCAGCAGTCAAGACAGGAGTAATTCACCCCTCCACTTT. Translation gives CASSQDRSNSPLHF. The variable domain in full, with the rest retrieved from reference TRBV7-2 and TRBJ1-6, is GAGVSQSPSNKVTEKGKDVELRCDPISGHTALYWYRQSLGQGLEFLIYFQGNSAPDKSGLPSDRFSAERTGGSVSTLTIQRTQQEDSAVYLCASSQDRSNSPLHFGNGTRLTVT.

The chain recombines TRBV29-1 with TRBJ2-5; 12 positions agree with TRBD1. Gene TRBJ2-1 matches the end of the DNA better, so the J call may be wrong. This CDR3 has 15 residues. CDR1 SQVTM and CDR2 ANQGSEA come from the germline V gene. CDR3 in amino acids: CSVAGTGGFRNEQFF. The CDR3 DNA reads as TGCAGCGTCGCCGGGACAGGGGGCTTTCGGAATGAGCAGTTCTTC.

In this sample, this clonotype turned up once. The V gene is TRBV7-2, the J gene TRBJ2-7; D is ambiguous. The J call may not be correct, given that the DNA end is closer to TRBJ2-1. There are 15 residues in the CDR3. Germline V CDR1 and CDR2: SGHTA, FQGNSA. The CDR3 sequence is CASSLVVGSYNEQFF. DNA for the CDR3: TGTGCCAGCAGCTTAGTGGTCGGATCCTACAATGAGCAGTTCTTC.

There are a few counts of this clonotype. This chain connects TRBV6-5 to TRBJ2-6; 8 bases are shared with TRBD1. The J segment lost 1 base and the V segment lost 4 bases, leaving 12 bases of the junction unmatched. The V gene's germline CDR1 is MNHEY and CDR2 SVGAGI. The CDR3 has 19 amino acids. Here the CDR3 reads CASSFRTGLALSGANVLTF. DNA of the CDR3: TGTGCCAGCAGTTTCAGGACAGGGCTGGCCCTTTCTGGGGCCAACGTCCTGACTTTC.

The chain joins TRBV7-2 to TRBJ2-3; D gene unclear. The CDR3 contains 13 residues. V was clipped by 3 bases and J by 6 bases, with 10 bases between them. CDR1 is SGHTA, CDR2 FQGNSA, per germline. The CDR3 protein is CASSFPLSDTQYF. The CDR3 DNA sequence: TGTGCCAGCAGCTTCCCCCTCTCTGATACGCAGTATTTT. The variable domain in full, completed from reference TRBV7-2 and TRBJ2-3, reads GAGVSQSPSNKVTEKGKDVELRCDPISGHTALYWYRQSLGQGLEFLIYFQGNSAPDKSGLPSDRFSAERTGGSVSTLTIQRTQQEDSAVYLCASSFPLSDTQYFGPGTRLTVL.

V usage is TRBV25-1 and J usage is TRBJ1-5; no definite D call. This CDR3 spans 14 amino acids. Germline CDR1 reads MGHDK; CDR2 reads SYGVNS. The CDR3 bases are TGTGCTAGAGATGCAGGACGGATCAATCAGCCCCAGCATTTT. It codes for CARDAGRINQPQHF. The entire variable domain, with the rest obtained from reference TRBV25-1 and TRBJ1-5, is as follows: EADIYQTPRYLVIGTGKKITLECSQTMGHDKMYWYQQDPGMELHLIHYSYGVNSTEKGDLSSESTVSRIRTEHFPLTLESARPSHTSQYLCARDAGRINQPQHFGDGTRLSIL.

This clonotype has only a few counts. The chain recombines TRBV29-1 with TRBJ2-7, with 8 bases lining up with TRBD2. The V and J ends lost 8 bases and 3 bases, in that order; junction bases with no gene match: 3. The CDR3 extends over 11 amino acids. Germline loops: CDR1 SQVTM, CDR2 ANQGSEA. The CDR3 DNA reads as TGCAGCACCGGGACTAGCTACGAGCAGTACTTC. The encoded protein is CSTGTSYEQYF.